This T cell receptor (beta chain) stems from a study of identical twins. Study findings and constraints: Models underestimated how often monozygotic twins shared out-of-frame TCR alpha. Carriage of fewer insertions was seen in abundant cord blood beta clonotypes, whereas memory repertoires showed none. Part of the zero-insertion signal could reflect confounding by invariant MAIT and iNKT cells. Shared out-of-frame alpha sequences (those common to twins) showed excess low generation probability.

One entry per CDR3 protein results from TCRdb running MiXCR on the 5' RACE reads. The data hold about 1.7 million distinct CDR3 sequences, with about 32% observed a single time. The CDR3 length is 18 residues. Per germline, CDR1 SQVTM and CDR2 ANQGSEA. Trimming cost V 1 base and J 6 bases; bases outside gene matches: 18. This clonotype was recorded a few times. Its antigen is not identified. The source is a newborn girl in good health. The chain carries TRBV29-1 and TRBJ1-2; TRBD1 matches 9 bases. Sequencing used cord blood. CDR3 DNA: TGCAGCGTTGAAGTCGGCCGGGACAGGGCTTTACTATGGGATGGCTACACCTTC. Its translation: CSVEVGRDRALLWDGYTF.